Below, 19 T cell receptor beta chains from the same sample are listed, as sequenced in a study of blood T cells in healthy people across ages. For the second PCR, which ran for about 6 to 11 cycles, a sample-barcoded 5' primer and a J-beta primer mix were used. TCRdb reprocessed the 5' RACE reads with MiXCR, giving one entry per CDR3 protein. The sample lists 700,000 or so distinct CDR3 sequences, around 38% occurring once. Sequencing was done on a sample of blood. The receptor set was obtained from an elderly man in good health.

The rearrangement links TRBV6-2 or TRBV6-3 to TRBJ2-2, with D tentatively TRBD2 (5 bases). Germline values: CDR1 MNHEY, CDR2 SVGEGT. V lost 3 bases and J 5 bases, leaving 10 bases between the germline ends. The length of the CDR3 is 14 residues. CDR3 sequence (DNA): TGTGCCAGCAGTTATACGGGGAAAACCGGGGAGCTGTTTTTT. Its protein product is CASSYTGKTGELFF.

On this clonotype itself: A much larger clonotype is one base distant, so this may be a read error. The V and J genes are TRBV29-1 and TRBJ2-1, with TRBD1 identical over 12 bases. CDR1 SQVTM and CDR2 ANQGSEA come from the germline V gene. The CDR3 has 19 residues. Here the CDR3 DNA reads TGCAGCGTTTGGTCCGCGGGACAGGGGGCCCTCCGCTCCTACGATGAGCAGTTCTTC. Translating it yields CSVWSAGQGALRSYDEQFF.

The chain is built from TRBV20-1 and TRBJ2-1; 9 bases align to TRBD2. CDR3 length equals 16 residues. V lost 0 bases, J lost 3 bases, and 6 bases stayed unmatched. Germline CDR1 is DFQATT and CDR2 is SNEGSKA (reference sequence). Here the CDR3 reads CSARDAGSGGYNEQFF. The CDR3 bases are TGCAGTGCTAGAGATGCCGGTAGCGGGGGCTACAATGAGCAGTTCTTC.

This chain links TRBV18 with TRBJ1-5, with TRBD1 matching 8 bases. CDR1 KGHSH and CDR2 LQKENI come from the germline V gene. With 2 bases clipped from V and 2 bases from J, the junction kept 5 bases outside the gene matches. There are 16 residues in the CDR3. In nucleotides, the CDR3 is TGTGCCAGCTCACCATCAGGGGGCGCGGGCAATCAGCCCCAGCATTTT. Its protein product is CASSPSGGAGNQPQHF. Looking up the rest from reference TRBV18 and TRBJ1-5 gives the full variable domain: NAGVMQNPRHLVRRRGQEARLRCSPMKGHSHVYWYRQLPEEGLKFMVYLQKENIIDESGMPKERFSAEFPKEGPSILRIQQVVRGDSAAYFCASSPSGGAGNQPQHFGDGTRLSIL.

The chain employs TRBV7-6 and TRBJ2-7, with 15 bases lining up with TRBD2. This CDR3 is built from 17 residues. The germline CDR1 and CDR2 sequences are SGHVS and FNYEAQ. J lost 2 bases, V lost 4 bases, and 6 bases had no gene match. The CDR3 protein is CASSSGTSGGTTYEQYF. The CDR3, as DNA: TGTGCCAGCAGCTCGGGGACTAGCGGGGGGACTACCTACGAGCAGTACTTC.

This clonotype has a handful of counts. The V gene is TRBV5-1, the J gene TRBJ2-5; tentative D call: TRBD2 (5 bases). The CDR3 consists of 14 residues. Trimming removed 4 bases from V and 7 bases from J, with 17 bases in between. In germline, CDR1 is SGHRS, CDR2 YFSETQ. This CDR3 reads CASSVGLTDGTQYF. As DNA, the CDR3 is TGCGCCAGCAGCGTAGGACTCACCGACGGGACCCAGTACTTC.

The rearrangement joins TRBV6-2 or TRBV6-3 to TRBJ2-2; 7 bases align to TRBD1. Germline trimming cut 5 bases from V and 6 bases from J; bases unmatched to any gene: 9. Looked up from germline, CDR1 is MNHEY and CDR2 is SVGEGT. This CDR3 region has 15 residues. In DNA, the CDR3 is TGTGCCAGCAGTCTTACAGGGGCTCTGCCCGGGGAGCTGTTTTTT. Its protein is CASSLTGALPGELFF.

The chain couples TRBV19 to TRBJ2-1; 10 bases match TRBD2. The CDR3 runs to 17 residues. The germline gives CDR1 LNHDA, CDR2 SQIVND (reference sequence). The trim removed 1 base at V and 1 base at J, leaving 4 bases unmatched. The CDR3 is CASSIGASGGSYNEQFF. The CDR3 nucleotides are TGTGCCAGTAGTATAGGGGCTAGCGGGGGATCCTACAATGAGCAGTTCTTC.

The chain has TRBV28 and TRBJ2-7, with D perhaps matching TRBD2 (6 bases). Germline V gene data show CDR1 as MDHEN and CDR2 as SYDVKM. CDR3 length equals 16 residues. The germline V and J ends were trimmed by 1 base and 3 bases, with 16 bases remaining between them. CDR3 coding DNA: TGTGCCAGCAGTTTATTAAGGGCGGGGACCCACTACGAGCAGTACTTC. Translating gives CASSLLRAGTHYEQYF. The complete variable domain, with remaining parts taken from reference TRBV28 and TRBJ2-7, reads DVKVTQSSRYLVKRTGEKVFLECVQDMDHENMFWYRQDPGLGLRLIYFSYDVKMKEKGDIPEGYSVSREKKERFSLILESASTNQTSMYLCASSLLRAGTHYEQYFGPGTRLTVT.

The chain links TRBV5-1 to TRBJ1-4; no clear D gene. Germline V CDR1 and CDR2: SGHRS, YFSETQ. This CDR3 region has 14 residues. Deletions cut 4 bases from V and 0 bases from J, with 7 bases between. The DNA for the CDR3 is TGCGCCAGCAGCGGTATCCCAACTAATGAAAAACTGTTTTTT. It translates to CASSGIPTNEKLFF.

The genes are TRBV18 and TRBJ2-5; D is unresolved. Trimming removed 5 bases from V and 2 bases from J, with 12 bases in between. The CDR3 consists of 14 residues. Germline loops: CDR1 KGHSH, CDR2 LQKENI. In nucleotides, the CDR3 is TGTGCCAGCTCAAGGCGAACAGCGCAAGAGACCCAGTACTTC. This translates into CASSRRTAQETQYF.

The chain joins TRBV5-4 to TRBJ2-2; D possibly corresponds to TRBD2 (5 bases). The CDR3 runs 15 residues. Germline V gene lookup returns CDR1 SGHNT and CDR2 YYREEE (reference sequence). Deletions cut 2 bases from V and 6 bases from J, with 14 bases between. The CDR3 sequence is CASSFPAAGAGELFF. The DNA for the CDR3 is TGTGCCAGCAGCTTCCCAGCGGCCGGGGCCGGGGAGCTGTTTTTT. Variable domain in full (rest from reference TRBV5-4 and TRBJ2-2): ETGVTQSPTHLIKTRGQQVTLRCSSQSGHNTVSWYQQALGQGPQFIFQYYREEENGRGNFPPRFSGLQFPNYSSELNVNALELDDSALYLCASSFPAAGAGELFFGEGSRLTVL.

This clonotype was counted only a few times. The gene calls are TRBV7-9 and TRBJ1-2; D is undetermined. The ends were cut back, 5 bases at V and 3 bases at J, with 10 bases in the middle. The CDR3 totals 13 residues. Germline-derived CDR1 and CDR2 are SEHNR and FQNEAQ (reference sequence). The CDR3 loop is CASSREEDYGYTF. CDR3 nucleotides: TGTGCCAGCAGCAGGGAAGAGGACTATGGCTACACCTTC. Variable domain in full (rest from reference TRBV7-9 and TRBJ1-2): DTGVSQNPRHKITKRGQNVTFRCDPISEHNRLYWYRQTLGQGPEFLTYFQNEAQLEKSRLLSDRFSAERPKGSFSTLEIQRTEQGDSAMYLCASSREEDYGYTFGSGTRLTVV.

The V call is TRBV5-6, the J call TRBJ2-3; D is uncertain. The CDR3 is 16 amino acids. Trimming removed 2 bases from V and 3 bases from J, with 16 bases in between. Germline CDR1 SGHDT, CDR2 YYEEEE. For the CDR3, the DNA is TGTGCCAGCAGCTTCCCAGGCGAGTCCCCAACAGATACGCAGTATTTT. This translates into CASSFPGESPTDTQYF.

This rearrangement joins TRBV27 to TRBJ2-7; the D gene is possibly TRBD1 (5 bases). Trimming stripped 4 bases from V and 4 bases from J, with 20 bases between. The CDR3 has 16 residues. CDR1 is MNHEY, CDR2 SMNVEV, per germline (reference sequence). CDR3 nucleotides: TGTGCCAGCAGTTCATCCTTTCAGGGCCCCGGGTACGAGCAGTACTTC. Its translation is CASSSSFQGPGYEQYF.

Many counts were recorded for this clonotype. CDR3 DNA: TGTGCCAGCAGCCCCCGACCCGAGGGCTATGGCTACACCTTC. Protein: CASSPRPEGYGYTF. The V and J genes are TRBV7-2 and TRBJ1-2; D ambiguous. Germline CDR1 SGHTA, CDR2 FQGNSA. Trimming took 5 bases from V and 4 from J, leaving 14 bases between them. The CDR3 is made up of 14 amino acids. Looking up the rest from reference TRBV7-2 and TRBJ1-2 gives the full variable domain: GAGVSQSPSNKVTEKGKDVELRCDPISGHTALYWYRQSLGQGLEFLIYFQGNSAPDKSGLPSDRFSAERTGGSVSTLTIQRTQQEDSAVYLCASSPRPEGYGYTFGSGTRLTVV.

This sequence joins TRBV2 and TRBJ2-7, with D possibly matching TRBD2 (6 bases). V shed 5 bases and J shed 0 bases, with 14 bases lying between them. CDR3 length equals 15 residues. Germline V gene sequence: CDR1 SNHLY, CDR2 FYNNEI. As DNA, the CDR3 is TGTGCCAGCAGTTATCCGGGACTGAGCTCCTACGAGCAGTACTTC. Translating it yields CASSYPGLSSYEQYF.

CDR3 bases: TGTGCCAGCAGCCAGTTCGACAGGGGCGAGAATTCACCCCTCCACTTT. The encoded protein is CASSQFDRGENSPLHF. The V and J genes are TRBV5-6 and TRBJ1-6, with TRBD1 identical over 8 bases. The germline gives CDR1 SGHDT, CDR2 YYEEEE. This CDR3 is 16 amino acids long. V gave up 4 bases and J gave up 7 bases; unmatched junction bases: 10.

The table lists this clonotype with a count of one. The chain recombines TRBV6-1 with TRBJ2-1; 13 bases line up with TRBD2. V lost 2 bases to trimming and J lost 9 bases; unmatched junction nucleotides: 4. This CDR3 is built from 15 residues. Germline V lookup: CDR1 MNHNS, CDR2 SASEGT. The CDR3 DNA is TGTGCCAGCAGTGAAATAGGACTAGCGGGAGTTGAGCAGTTCTTC. Protein product: CASSEIGLAGVEQFF.